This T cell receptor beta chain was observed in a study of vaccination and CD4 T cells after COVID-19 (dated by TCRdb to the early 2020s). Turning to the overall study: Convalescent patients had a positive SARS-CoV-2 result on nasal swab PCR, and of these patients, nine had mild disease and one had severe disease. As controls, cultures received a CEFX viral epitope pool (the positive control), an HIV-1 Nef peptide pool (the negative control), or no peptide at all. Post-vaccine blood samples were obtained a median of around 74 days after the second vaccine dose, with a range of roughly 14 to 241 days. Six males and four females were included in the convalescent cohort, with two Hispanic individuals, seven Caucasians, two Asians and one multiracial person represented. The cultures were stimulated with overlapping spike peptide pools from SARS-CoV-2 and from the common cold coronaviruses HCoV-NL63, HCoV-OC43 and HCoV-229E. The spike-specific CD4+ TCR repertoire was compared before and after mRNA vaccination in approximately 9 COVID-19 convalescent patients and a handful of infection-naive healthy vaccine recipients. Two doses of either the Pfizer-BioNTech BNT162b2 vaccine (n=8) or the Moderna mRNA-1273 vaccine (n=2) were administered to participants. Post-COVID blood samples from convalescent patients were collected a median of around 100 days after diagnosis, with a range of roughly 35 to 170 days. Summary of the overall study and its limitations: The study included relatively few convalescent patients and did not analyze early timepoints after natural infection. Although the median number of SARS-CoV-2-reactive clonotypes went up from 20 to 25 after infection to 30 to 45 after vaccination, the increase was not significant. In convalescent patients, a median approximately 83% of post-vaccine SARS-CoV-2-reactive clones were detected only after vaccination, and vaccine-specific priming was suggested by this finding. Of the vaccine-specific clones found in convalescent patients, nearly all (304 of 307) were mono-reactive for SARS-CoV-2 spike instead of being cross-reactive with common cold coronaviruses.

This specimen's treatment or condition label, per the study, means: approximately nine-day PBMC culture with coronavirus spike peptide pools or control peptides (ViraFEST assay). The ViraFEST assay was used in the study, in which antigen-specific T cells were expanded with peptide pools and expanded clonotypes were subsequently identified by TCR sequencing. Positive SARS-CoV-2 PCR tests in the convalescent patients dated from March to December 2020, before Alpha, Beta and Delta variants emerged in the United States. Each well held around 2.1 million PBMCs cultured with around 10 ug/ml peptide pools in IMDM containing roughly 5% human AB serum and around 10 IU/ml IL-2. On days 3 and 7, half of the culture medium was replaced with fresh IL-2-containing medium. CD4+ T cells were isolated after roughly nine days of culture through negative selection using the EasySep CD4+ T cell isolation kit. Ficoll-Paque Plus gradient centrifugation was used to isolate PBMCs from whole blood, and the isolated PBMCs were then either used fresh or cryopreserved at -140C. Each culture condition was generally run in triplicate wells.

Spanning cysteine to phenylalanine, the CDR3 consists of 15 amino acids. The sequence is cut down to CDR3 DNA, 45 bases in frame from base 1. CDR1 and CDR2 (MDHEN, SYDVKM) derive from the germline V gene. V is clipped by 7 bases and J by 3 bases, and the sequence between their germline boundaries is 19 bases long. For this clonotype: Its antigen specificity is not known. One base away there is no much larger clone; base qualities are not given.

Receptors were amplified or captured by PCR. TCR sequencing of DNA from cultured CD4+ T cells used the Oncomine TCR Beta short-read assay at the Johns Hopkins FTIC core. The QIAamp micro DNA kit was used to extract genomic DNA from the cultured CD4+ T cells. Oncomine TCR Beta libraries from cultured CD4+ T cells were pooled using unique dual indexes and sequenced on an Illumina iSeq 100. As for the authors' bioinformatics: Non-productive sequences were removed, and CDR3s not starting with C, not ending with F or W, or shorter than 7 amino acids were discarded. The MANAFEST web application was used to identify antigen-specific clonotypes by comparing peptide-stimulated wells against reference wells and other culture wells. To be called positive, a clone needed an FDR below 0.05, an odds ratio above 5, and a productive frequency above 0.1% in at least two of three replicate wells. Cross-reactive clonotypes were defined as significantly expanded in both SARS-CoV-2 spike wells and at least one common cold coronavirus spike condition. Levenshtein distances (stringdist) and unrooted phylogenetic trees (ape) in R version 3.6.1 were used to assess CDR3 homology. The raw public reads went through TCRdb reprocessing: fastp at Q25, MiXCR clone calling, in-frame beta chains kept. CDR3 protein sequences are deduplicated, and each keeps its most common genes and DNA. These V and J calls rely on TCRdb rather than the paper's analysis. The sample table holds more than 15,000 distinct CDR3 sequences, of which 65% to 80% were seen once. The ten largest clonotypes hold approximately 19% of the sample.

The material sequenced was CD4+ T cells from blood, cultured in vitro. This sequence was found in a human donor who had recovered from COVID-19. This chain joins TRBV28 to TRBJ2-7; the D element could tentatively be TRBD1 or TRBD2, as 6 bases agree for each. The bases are TGTGCCAGCATTTCACAGGGAGGCGGAAGCTACGAGCAGTACTTC. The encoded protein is CASISQGGGSYEQYF.